This TCR beta chain was observed in a study of cytomegalovirus exposure and HLA in healthy donors (TCRdb year 2017). For the study in its entirety: The 500 to 800 repertoires of the first cohort and the 120 or so validation repertoires were produced on the same platform, according to a later analysis. The study aimed to test whether cataloging public T cell receptors could reveal signatures of past pathogen exposure. Besides the first cohort of around 670 subjects, a separate validation cohort made up of 120 different subjects was used. To predict cytomegalovirus infection status, the study brought together high-throughput TCR immunosequencing, statistical association of individual TCRs with disease status, and machine learning.

The donors belonged to the validation cohort of approximately 130 subjects, which was separate from the roughly 670-subject first cohort. The library was generated by the immunoSEQ multiplex PCR assay. Regarding the original processing steps: To diagnose cytomegalovirus status from the catalog of TCR beta chain sequences, a statistical classification framework was built. The table comes from immuneACCESS by way of TCRdb, which keeps in-frame sequences with V and J called. Part of the clones is missing from these tables; in studies checked, under half for an unresolved V gene and the rest for unknown reasons. The DNA was the basis for D and trimming; V, J and clone size are from that table. The sample includes roughly 68,000 clones, with 96% observed a single time. The top ten clonotypes cover 2.4% of the sample. Results and caveats for the whole study, not just this receptor: The classifier was reported to diagnose cytomegalovirus status with high specificity and sensitivity in both the original cohort and the validation cohort. In vitro tests confirmed that a few of the cytomegalovirus-associated TCR beta chains recognize cytomegalovirus antigens. A later analysis found that TCRs clustered in the first cohort also tended to co-occur in the approximately 120 validation repertoires, with 90% to 95% of cluster scores above 0. A later analysis had no HLA typing for the validation cohort, so co-occurrence there was scored across all 110 or so repertoires. The authors suggested that the approach could potentially be extended to other disease states and immunological phenotypes. Most TCR sequences were seen in very few donors, while some public TCRs were found in many individuals. A total of 164 TCR beta chains were listed by the study as associated with cytomegalovirus.

On this clone itself: Its antigen remains undetermined. No base quality information exists; no much larger clone differs at one position.

From the germline V gene (reference sequence), CDR1 is SGHAT and CDR2 is FQDESV. The V and J ends are trimmed by 3 bases and 2 bases, leaving 7 bases between them. The CDR3 runs 13 amino acids, cysteine and phenylalanine included. The read is trimmed to its CDR3 DNA, 39 bases read in frame from base 1. The specimen was PBMCs. The chain is assembled from TRBV11-1 and TRBJ1-1; the D gene lacks a confident call. The receptor's source is a man between 18 and 35 years old in good health and CMV-seronegative. CDR3 loop: CASSFGENTEAFF. The DNA is TGTGCCAGCAGCTTCGGGGAAAACACTGAAGCTTTCTTT.